These T cell receptor beta chains were read from a single sample in a study of T cells in Graves' hyperthyroidism and ophthalmopathy. TCRdb analysed the multiplex PCR reads with MiXCR anew, one entry per CDR3 protein. The sample shows around 540,000 distinct CDR3 sequences, 35% to 55% of them seen only once. The sample comprised peripheral blood or thyroid tissue (not recorded which). Receptors originate from a woman aged 18 to 35 with Graves' hyperthyroidism. Each CDR3 is given with its conserved first and last residue. A D gene is named only where the DNA matches it firmly. Only part of the rows carry a size: once, few, many, or a class if the clone is expanded.

clone_size | j_call | v_call | d_call | cdr3_aa | cdr3_nt
- | TRBJ2-5 | TRBV12-3/TRBV12-4 | - | CASSPGAGIHETQYF | TGTGCCAGCAGCCCCGGGGCGGGAATTCATGAGACCCAGTACTTC
few | TRBJ2-6 | TRBV19 | - | CASSPFGVSGANVLTF | TGTGCCAGTAGCCCCTTCGGTGTCTCTGGGGCCAACGTCCTGACTTTC
- | TRBJ1-2 | TRBV29-1 | - | CSVGISGAERYTF | TGCAGCGTTGGGATTTCTGGGGCCGAACGCTACACCTTC
- | TRBJ2-5 | TRBV14 | TRBD2 | CASSHLYSGRVETQYF | TGTGCCAGCAGCCACCTATATAGCGGGAGGGTTGAGACCCAGTACTTC
few | TRBJ2-5 | TRBV7-2 | - | CASSLTVEEETQYF | TGTGCCAGCAGCTTAACGGTGGAGGAAGAGACCCAGTACTTC
few | TRBJ2-2 | TRBV19 | - | CASSIRPAANTGELFF | TGTGCCAGTAGTATCCGTCCAGCAGCGAACACCGGGGAGCTGTTTTTT
- | TRBJ2-3 | TRBV7-9 | - | CASSLRPDTQYF | TGTGCCAGCAGCCTTCGTCCAGATACGCAGTATTTT
few | TRBJ1-3 | TRBV7-3 | - | CASSLTGGPSGNTIYF | TGTGCCAGCAGCTTAACCGGCGGACCCTCTGGAAACACCATATATTTT
few | TRBJ2-7 | TRBV20-1 | TRBD2 | CSAYGGGRAYEQYF | TGCAGTGCATATGGGGGCGGGAGGGCCTACGAGCAGTACTTC
few | TRBJ2-5 | TRBV20-1 | - | CSAAGGAETQYF | TGCAGTGCCGCTGGGGGCGCAGAGACCCAGTACTTC
- | TRBJ1-5 | TRBV2 | - | CASSEEPGGPQHF | TGTGCCAGCAGTGAAGAGCCCGGGGGGCCCCAGCATTTT
- | TRBJ2-7 | TRBV10-3 | - | CATSGSDGLYEQYF | TGTGCCACCAGTGGGTCAGACGGCCTCTACGAGCAGTACTTC
few | TRBJ2-2 | TRBV5-1 | - | CASSTGQITGELFF | TGCGCCAGCAGCACCGGACAGATTACCGGGGAGCTGTTTTTT
many | TRBJ2-7 | TRBV9 | - | CASRAGSYEQYF | TGTGCCAGCAGGGCGGGTTCGTACGAGCAGTACTTC
- | TRBJ1-2 | TRBV9 | - | CASSYPGSYGYTF | TGTGCCAGCAGCTATCCAGGGAGCTATGGCTACACCTTC
- | TRBJ1-1 | TRBV7-9 | - | CASSFGIGSTEAFF | TGTGCCAGCAGCTTTGGGATAGGGAGCACTGAAGCTTTCTTT
- | TRBJ2-7 | TRBV9 | TRBD2 | CASSPRGENYEQYF | TGTGCCAGCAGCCCCCGGGGGGAGAACTACGAGCAGTACTTC
- | TRBJ2-2 | TRBV20-1 | TRBD2 | CSAPTSGDTGELFF | TGCAGTGCCCCAACTAGCGGTGACACCGGGGAGCTGTTTTTT
- | TRBJ1-1 | TRBV29-1 | - | CSSLRGRYTEAFF | TGCAGCAGTTTGAGGGGCCGGTACACTGAAGCTTTCTTT
- | TRBJ1-2 | TRBV25-1 | TRBD1 | CASVDFDRANGYTF | TGTGCCAGCGTTGATTTTGACAGGGCGAACGGCTACACCTTC
once | TRBJ1-5 | TRBV29-1 | - | CSVEVMEETQHF | TGCAGCGTTGAAGTAATGGAAGAGACCCAGCATTTT
many | TRBJ1-5 | TRBV29-1 | TRBD1 | CSVGNRDSHQPQHF | TGCAGCGTCGGGAACCGGGACAGTCATCAGCCCCAGCATTTT
- | TRBJ1-1 | TRBV2 | - | CASMKGTNTEAFF | TGTGCCAGCATGAAAGGGACTAACACTGAAGCTTTCTTT
- | TRBJ1-5 | TRBV7-8 | - | CASSLVPETQHF | TGTGCCAGCAGCTTAGTCCCGGAGACCCAGCATTTT